One sample yielded the 3 T cell receptor beta chains listed below, sequenced in a study of pediatric ulcerative colitis. Measured with immunoSEQ multiplex PCR; TCRdb has only the in-frame clones, and not every one. The sample contains fewer than 7,000 clones, roughly 91% of which appear only once. The sample consisted of blood. Receptors were obtained from a girl between 5 and 17 years old who was a control in a study of pediatric ulcerative colitis.

This clone came up a few times. V gene TRBV6-1 combines with J gene TRBJ1-5; no firm D call. V was trimmed by 4 bases and J by 4 bases, leaving 14 bases between them. Per germline, CDR1 MNHNS and CDR2 SASEGT. The CDR3 totals 15 residues. CDR3: CASSVGRPGNQPQHF. The DNA for the CDR3 is TGTGCCAGCAGTGTTGGACGTCCGGGGAATCAGCCCCAGCATTTT.

Of note for this clone: The same CDR3 is also encoded by other DNA sequences in this sample. J is TRBJ1-1 and V is TRBV6-5, with a tentative D call TRBD1 (5 bases). CDR3 length equals 15 residues. Per the germline V gene, CDR1 is MNHEY and CDR2 is SVGAGI. V lost 2 bases and J 1 base, leaving 11 bases between the germline ends. CDR3 sequence reads: CASSYISGGNTEAFF. CDR3 DNA sequence: TGTGCCAGCAGTTACATTTCGGGGGGGAACACTGAAGCTTTCTTT.

The chain combines TRBV10-2 with TRBJ2-5; D is undetermined. V was cut by 0 bases and J by 5 bases, with 4 bases left in between. This CDR3 comprises 12 residues. The germline CDR1 and CDR2 sequences are WSHSY and SAAADI. The CDR3 DNA follows: TGCGCCAGCAGTGAGTCACGCGAGACCCAGTACTTC. Protein: CASSESRETQYF.